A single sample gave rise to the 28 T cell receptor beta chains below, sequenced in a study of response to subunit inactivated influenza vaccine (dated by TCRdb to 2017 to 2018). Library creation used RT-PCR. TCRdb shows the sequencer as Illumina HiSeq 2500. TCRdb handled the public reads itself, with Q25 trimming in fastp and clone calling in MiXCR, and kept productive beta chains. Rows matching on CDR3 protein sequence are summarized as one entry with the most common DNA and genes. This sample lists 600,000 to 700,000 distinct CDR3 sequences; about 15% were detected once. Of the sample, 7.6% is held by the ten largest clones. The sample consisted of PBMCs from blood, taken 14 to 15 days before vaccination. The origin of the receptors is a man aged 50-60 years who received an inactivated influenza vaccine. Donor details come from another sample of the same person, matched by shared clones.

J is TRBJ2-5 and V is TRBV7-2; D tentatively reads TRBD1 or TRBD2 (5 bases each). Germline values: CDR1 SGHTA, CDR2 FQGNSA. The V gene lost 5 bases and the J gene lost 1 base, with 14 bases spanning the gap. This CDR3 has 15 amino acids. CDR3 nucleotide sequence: TGTGCCAGCAGCCTGGGGCTAGCCTTCCAAGAGACCCAGTACTTC. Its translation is CASSLGLAFQETQYF.

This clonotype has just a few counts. CDR3 region: CAISETGTRETQYF. DNA of the CDR3: TGTGCCATCAGTGAGACAGGGACTCGGGAGACCCAGTACTTC. The chain carries TRBV10-3 and TRBJ2-5; D is possibly TRBD1 or TRBD2 (6 bases each). V shed 2 bases and J shed 5 bases, with 12 bases lying between them. The CDR3 length is 14 residues. Per germline, CDR1 ENHRY and CDR2 SYGVKD.

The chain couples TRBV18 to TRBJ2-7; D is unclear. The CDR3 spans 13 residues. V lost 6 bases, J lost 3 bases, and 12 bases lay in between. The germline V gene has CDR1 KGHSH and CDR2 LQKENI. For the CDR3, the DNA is TGTGCCAGCTCCCGAATGGACCTCTACGAGCAGTACTTC. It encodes CASSRMDLYEQYF.

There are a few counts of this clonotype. For the CDR3, the DNA is TGTGCCAGTAGTTCGGGACTAGCGAGCTCCTACGAGCAGTACTTC. Translation gives CASSSGLASSYEQYF. The rearrangement links TRBV19 to TRBJ2-7; 10 bases are shared with TRBD2. This CDR3 region has 15 residues. V shed 5 bases, J shed 0 bases, and the junction held 4 bases outside the gene matches. Germline V gene sequence: CDR1 LNHDA, CDR2 SQIVND (reference sequence). Full variable domain (missing parts from reference TRBV19 and TRBJ2-7): DGGITQSPKYLFRKEGQNVTLSCEQNLNHDAMYWYRQDPGQGLRLIYYSQIVNDFQKGDIAEGYSVSREKKESFPLTVTSAQKNPTAFYLCASSSGLASSYEQYFGPGTRLTVT.

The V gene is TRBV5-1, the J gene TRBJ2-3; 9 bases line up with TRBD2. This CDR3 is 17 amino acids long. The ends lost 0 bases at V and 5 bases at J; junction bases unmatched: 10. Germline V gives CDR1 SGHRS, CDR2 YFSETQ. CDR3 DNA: TGCGCCAGCAGCTTGGCCCGTGGCGGGAGGGCCCTAGATACGCAGTATTTT. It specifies CASSLARGGRALDTQYF.

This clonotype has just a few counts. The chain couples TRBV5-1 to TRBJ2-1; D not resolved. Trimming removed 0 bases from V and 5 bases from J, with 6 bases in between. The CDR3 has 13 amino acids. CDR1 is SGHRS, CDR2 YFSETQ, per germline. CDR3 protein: CASSLVQDNEQFF. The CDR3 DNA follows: TGCGCCAGCAGCTTGGTGCAAGACAATGAGCAGTTCTTC. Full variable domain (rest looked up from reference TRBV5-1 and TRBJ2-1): KAGVTQTPRYLIKTRGQQVTLSCSPISGHRSVSWYQQTPGQGLQFLFEYFSETQRNKGNFPGRFSGRQFSNSRSEMNVSTLELGDSALYLCASSLVQDNEQFFGPGTRLTVL.

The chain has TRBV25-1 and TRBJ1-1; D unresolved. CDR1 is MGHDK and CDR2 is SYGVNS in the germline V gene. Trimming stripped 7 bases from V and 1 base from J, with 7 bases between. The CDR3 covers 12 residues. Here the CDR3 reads CASTRKNTEAFF. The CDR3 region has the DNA TGTGCCAGCACCCGCAAGAACACTGAAGCTTTCTTT.

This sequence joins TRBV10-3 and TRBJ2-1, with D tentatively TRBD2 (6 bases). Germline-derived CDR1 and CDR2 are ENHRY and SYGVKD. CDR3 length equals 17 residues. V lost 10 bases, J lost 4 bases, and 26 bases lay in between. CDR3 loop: CATRRGCGTAVYNEQFF. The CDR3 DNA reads TGTGCCACCAGAAGGGGTTGCGGGACGGCAGTTTACAATGAGCAGTTCTTC.

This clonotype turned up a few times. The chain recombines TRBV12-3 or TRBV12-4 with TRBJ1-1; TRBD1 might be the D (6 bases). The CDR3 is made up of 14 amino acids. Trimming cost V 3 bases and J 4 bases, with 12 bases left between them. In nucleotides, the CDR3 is TGTGCCAGCAGTTTCCGGGGGCGAGTCACTGAAGCTTTCTTT. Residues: CASSFRGRVTEAFF.

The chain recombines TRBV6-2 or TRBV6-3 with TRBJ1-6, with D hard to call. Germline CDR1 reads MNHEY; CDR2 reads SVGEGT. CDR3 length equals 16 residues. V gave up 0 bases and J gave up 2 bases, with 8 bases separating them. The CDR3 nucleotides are TGTGCCAGCAGTTACTCCTCCCGGACCTATAATTCACCCCTCCACTTT. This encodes CASSYSSRTYNSPLHF.

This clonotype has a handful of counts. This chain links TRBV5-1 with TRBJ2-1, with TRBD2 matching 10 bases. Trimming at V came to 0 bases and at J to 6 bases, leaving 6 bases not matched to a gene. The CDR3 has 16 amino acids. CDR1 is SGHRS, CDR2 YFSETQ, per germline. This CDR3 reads CASSLAPSGSGNEQFF. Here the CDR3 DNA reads TGCGCCAGCAGCTTGGCCCCTAGCGGGAGCGGCAATGAGCAGTTCTTC.

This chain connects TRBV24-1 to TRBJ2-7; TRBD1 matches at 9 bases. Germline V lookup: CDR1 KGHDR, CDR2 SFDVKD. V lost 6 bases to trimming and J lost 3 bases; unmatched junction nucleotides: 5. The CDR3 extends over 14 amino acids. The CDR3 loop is CATSSGQGNYEQYF. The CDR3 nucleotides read TGTGCCACCAGTTCTGGACAGGGGAACTACGAGCAGTACTTC.

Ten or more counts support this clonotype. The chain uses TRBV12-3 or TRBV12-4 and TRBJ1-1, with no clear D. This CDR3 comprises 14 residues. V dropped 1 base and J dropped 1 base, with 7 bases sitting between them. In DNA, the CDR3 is TGTGCCAGCAGTTTAGTTTTTCCGAACACTGAAGCTTTCTTT. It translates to CASSLVFPNTEAFF.

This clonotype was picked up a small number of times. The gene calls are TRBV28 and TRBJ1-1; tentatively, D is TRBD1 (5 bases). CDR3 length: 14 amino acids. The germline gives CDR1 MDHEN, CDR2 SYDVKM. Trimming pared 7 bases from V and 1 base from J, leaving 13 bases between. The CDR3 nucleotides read TGTGCCAGCAAATTACCAGGGACGAACACTGAAGCTTTCTTT. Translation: CASKLPGTNTEAFF. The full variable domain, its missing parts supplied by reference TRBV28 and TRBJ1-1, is DVKVTQSSRYLVKRTGEKVFLECVQDMDHENMFWYRQDPGLGLRLIYFSYDVKMKEKGDIPEGYSVSREKKERFSLILESASTNQTSMYLCASKLPGTNTEAFFGQGTRLTVV.

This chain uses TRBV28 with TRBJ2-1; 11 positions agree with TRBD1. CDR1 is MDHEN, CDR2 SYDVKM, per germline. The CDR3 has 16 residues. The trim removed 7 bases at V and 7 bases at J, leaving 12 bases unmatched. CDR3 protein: CASIAASGTGGNEQFF. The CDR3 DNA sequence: TGTGCCAGCATCGCCGCCTCCGGGACAGGGGGGAATGAGCAGTTCTTC.

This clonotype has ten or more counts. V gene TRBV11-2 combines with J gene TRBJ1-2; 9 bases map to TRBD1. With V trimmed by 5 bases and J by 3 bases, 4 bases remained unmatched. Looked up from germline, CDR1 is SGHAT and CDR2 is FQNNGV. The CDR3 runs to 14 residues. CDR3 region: CASSRDRDDYGYTF. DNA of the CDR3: TGTGCCAGCAGCCGGGACAGGGACGACTATGGCTACACCTTC.

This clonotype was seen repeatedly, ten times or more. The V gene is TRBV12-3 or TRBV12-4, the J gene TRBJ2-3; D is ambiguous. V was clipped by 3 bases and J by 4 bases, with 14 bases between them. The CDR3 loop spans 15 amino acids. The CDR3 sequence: CASSLGHPSADTQYF. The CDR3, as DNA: TGTGCCAGCAGTTTGGGCCATCCGAGCGCAGATACGCAGTATTTT.

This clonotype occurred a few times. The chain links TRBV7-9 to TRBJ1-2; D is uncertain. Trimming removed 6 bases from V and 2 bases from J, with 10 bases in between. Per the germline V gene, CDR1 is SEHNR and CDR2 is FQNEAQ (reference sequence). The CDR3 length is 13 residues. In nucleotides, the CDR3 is TGTGCCAGCAGGGGGATAAGCAACTATGGCTACACCTTC. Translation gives CASRGISNYGYTF.

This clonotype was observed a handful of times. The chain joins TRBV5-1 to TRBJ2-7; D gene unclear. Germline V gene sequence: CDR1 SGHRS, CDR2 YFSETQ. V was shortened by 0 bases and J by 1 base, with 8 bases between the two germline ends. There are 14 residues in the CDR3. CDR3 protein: CASSLVWHSYEQYF. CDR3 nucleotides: TGCGCCAGCAGCTTGGTTTGGCATTCCTACGAGCAGTACTTC.

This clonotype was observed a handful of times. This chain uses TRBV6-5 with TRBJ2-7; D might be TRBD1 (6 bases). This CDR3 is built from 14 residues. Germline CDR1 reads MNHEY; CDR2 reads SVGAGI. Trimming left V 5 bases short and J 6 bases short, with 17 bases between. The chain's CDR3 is CASSLQGVRGEQYF. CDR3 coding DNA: TGTGCCAGCAGTCTACAGGGAGTCAGGGGCGAGCAGTACTTC.

The CDR3 DNA reads as TGTGCCAGCAGCTTAGGGCGTGAGGGTACGCAGTATTTT. Amino acids: CASSLGREGTQYF. The chain recombines TRBV11-2 with TRBJ2-3; a weak D match, TRBD2 (5 bases). CDR3 length: 13 amino acids. CDR1 SGHAT and CDR2 FQNNGV come from the germline V gene. Between the trimmed V and J ends, which lost 1 base and 8 bases, there was a span of 10 bases.

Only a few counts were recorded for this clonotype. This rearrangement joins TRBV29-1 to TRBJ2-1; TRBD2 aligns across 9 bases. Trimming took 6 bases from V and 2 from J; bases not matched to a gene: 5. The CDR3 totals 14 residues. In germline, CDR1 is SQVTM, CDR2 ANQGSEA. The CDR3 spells CSVGSGGTYNEQFF. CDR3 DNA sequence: TGCAGCGTCGGCAGCGGGGGGACCTACAATGAGCAGTTCTTC.

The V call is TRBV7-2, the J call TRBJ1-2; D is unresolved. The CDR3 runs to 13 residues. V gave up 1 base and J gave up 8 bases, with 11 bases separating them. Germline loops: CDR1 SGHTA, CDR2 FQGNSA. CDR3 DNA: TGTGCCAGCAGCTTAGGACGGGCGGCCGGCTACACCTTC. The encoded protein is CASSLGRAAGYTF.

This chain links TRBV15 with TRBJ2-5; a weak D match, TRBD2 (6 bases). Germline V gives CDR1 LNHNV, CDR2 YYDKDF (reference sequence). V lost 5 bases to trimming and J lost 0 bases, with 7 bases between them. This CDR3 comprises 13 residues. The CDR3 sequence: CATSGGNQETQYF. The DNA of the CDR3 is TGTGCCACCAGCGGAGGGAACCAAGAGACCCAGTACTTC.

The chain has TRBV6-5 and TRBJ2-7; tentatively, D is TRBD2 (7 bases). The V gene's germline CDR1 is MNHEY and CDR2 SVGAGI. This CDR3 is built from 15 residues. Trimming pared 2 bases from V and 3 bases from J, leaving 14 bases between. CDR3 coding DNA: TGTGCCAGCAGTTACGGAGGGGGGGCTGTCTACGAGCAGTACTTC. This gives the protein CASSYGGGAVYEQYF.

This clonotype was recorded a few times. Here the CDR3 reads CASSRGLAGLNEQFF. CDR3 bases: TGTGCCAGCAGCCGGGGACTAGCGGGACTCAATGAGCAGTTCTTC. The chain employs TRBV7-2 and TRBJ2-1; TRBD2 matches 13 bases. Germline loops: CDR1 SGHTA, CDR2 FQGNSA. V shed 5 bases and J 6 bases; nucleotides not matched to a gene: 4. This CDR3 contains 15 residues.

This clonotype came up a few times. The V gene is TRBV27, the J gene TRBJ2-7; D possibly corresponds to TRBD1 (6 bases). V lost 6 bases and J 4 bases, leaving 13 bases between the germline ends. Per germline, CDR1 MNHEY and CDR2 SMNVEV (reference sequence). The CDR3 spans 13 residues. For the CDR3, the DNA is TGTGCCAGCAGAAAACAGGGTTTATACGAGCAGTACTTC. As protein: CASRKQGLYEQYF.

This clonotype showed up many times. In nucleotides, the CDR3 is TGCAGCGTTGGAGGACAGGGGCAAGAGACCCAGTACTTC. It encodes CSVGGQGQETQYF. J is TRBJ2-5 and V is TRBV29-1; 9 nucleotides agree with TRBD1. Germline V gene data show CDR1 as SQVTM and CDR2 as ANQGSEA. There are 13 residues in the CDR3. V lost 4 bases, J lost 2 bases, and 2 bases stayed unmatched.